These T cell receptor beta chains were read from a single sample in a study of T cells in localized non-small cell lung cancer. Produced via immunoSEQ multiplex PCR; TCRdb's table is partial and in-frame only. This table has nearly 25,000 clones, around 87% appearing once. Source: peripheral blood, taken before any cancer treatment. These receptors were obtained from a male donor older than 55 with stage II squamous cell lung carcinoma. The CDR3 runs from the conserved cysteine through the conserved F or W. D genes are given only for firm matches. Clone size appears in some rows only: once, few, many, or a class for an expanded clone.

v_gene: TRBV7-3
abundance: NA
j_gene: TRBJ1-2
d_gene: TRBD1
CDR3nt: TGTGCCAGCAGTCCCTCGGGACAGGGGGCATACAACTATGGCTACACCTTC
CDR3aa: CASSPSGQGAYNYGYTF

v_gene: TRBV10-3
abundance: once
j_gene: TRBJ2-2
d_gene: TRBD1
CDR3nt: TGTGCCACCACTAGGGACAGAAACACCGGGGAGCTGTTTTTT
CDR3aa: CATTRDRNTGELFF

v_gene: TRBV15
abundance: NA
j_gene: TRBJ2-3
d_gene: NA
CDR3nt: TGTGCCACCAGCAGAACCACCGGGAGCGTGGCAGATACGCAGTATTTT
CDR3aa: CATSRTTGSVADTQYF

v_gene: TRBV2
abundance: NA
j_gene: TRBJ2-1
d_gene: NA
CDR3nt: TGTGCCAGCAGTAACCTCGACCCCGGGACTTTTTACAATGAGCAGTTCTTC
CDR3aa: CASSNLDPGTFYNEQFF

v_gene: TRBV30
abundance: NA
j_gene: TRBJ1-2
d_gene: NA
CDR3nt: TGTGCCTGGAAGGGTCCGGGAGGCTACACCTTC
CDR3aa: CAWKGPGGYTF

v_gene: TRBV19
abundance: NA
j_gene: TRBJ2-7
d_gene: NA
CDR3nt: TGTGCCAGTAGCCCACGCGGAGGATTCTACGAGCAGTACTTC
CDR3aa: CASSPRGGFYEQYF

v_gene: TRBV28
abundance: NA
j_gene: TRBJ2-1
d_gene: TRBD2
CDR3nt: TGTGCCAGCAGTGCGACTAGCGGGAGGTCCTTCATGCGTAATGAGCAGTTCTTC
CDR3aa: CASSATSGRSFMRNEQFF

v_gene: TRBV14
abundance: NA
j_gene: TRBJ1-4
d_gene: NA
CDR3nt: TGTGCCAGCAGCCGGGGACTTAATGAAAAACTGTTTTTT
CDR3aa: CASSRGLNEKLFF

v_gene: TRBV18
abundance: NA
j_gene: TRBJ2-2
d_gene: NA
CDR3nt: TGTGCCAGCTCACCACTCGGGGAGCTGTTTTTT
CDR3aa: CASSPLGELFF

v_gene: TRBV19
abundance: NA
j_gene: TRBJ2-7
d_gene: TRBD1
CDR3nt: TGTGCCAGTAGTATGTCGGGACAGGGACCTTACGAGCAGTACTTC
CDR3aa: CASSMSGQGPYEQYF

v_gene: TRBV7-2
abundance: once
j_gene: TRBJ2-3
d_gene: NA
CDR3nt: TGTGCCAGCAGCTTAGCTAGCACCTTAGGGACAGATACGCAGTATTTT
CDR3aa: CASSLASTLGTDTQYF

v_gene: TRBV7-9
abundance: NA
j_gene: TRBJ1-5
d_gene: TRBD1
CDR3nt: TGTGCCAGCAGTATCGCGGACAGGGAAGGTTCCAATCAGCCCCAGCATTTT
CDR3aa: CASSIADREGSNQPQHF

v_gene: TRBV7-6
abundance: NA
j_gene: TRBJ2-2
d_gene: NA
CDR3nt: TGTGCCAGCAGCACACCCCTGGGGAGCACCGGGGAGCTGTTTTTT
CDR3aa: CASSTPLGSTGELFF

v_gene: TRBV11-2
abundance: NA
j_gene: TRBJ1-2
d_gene: NA
CDR3nt: TGTGCCAGCAGCTTAGATCTAACAGGGATCTATGGCTACACCTTC
CDR3aa: CASSLDLTGIYGYTF

v_gene: TRBV30
abundance: NA
j_gene: TRBJ2-2
d_gene: TRBD2
CDR3nt: TGTGTCTCCCCCAGACTAGCGCTGAACACCGGGGAGCTGTTTTTT
CDR3aa: CVSPRLALNTGELFF

v_gene: TRBV29-1
abundance: once
j_gene: TRBJ2-3
d_gene: NA
CDR3nt: TGCAGCGTTGAGTCCAGGACAACCAGCACAGATACGCAGTATTTT
CDR3aa: CSVESRTTSTDTQYF

v_gene: TRBV2
abundance: NA
j_gene: TRBJ2-6
d_gene: TRBD1
CDR3nt: TGTGCCAGCAGTCAACAGGGGGCTCTGATCTCTGGGGCCAACGTCCTGACTTTC
CDR3aa: CASSQQGALISGANVLTF

v_gene: TRBV25-1
abundance: NA
j_gene: TRBJ2-3
d_gene: TRBD2
CDR3nt: TGTGCCAGCAGTTCTGAGGGGCGGGGGGATACGCAGTATTTT
CDR3aa: CASSSEGRGDTQYF

v_gene: TRBV15
abundance: NA
j_gene: TRBJ1-1
d_gene: TRBD1
CDR3nt: TGTGCCACCAGCAGAGCCTCGACAGGGGGAACTGAAGCTTTCTTT
CDR3aa: CATSRASTGGTEAFF

v_gene: TRBV7-8
abundance: NA
j_gene: TRBJ2-2
d_gene: TRBD2
CDR3nt: TGTGCCAGCAGCTTAGCTCGACTAGCGGGAGGGATTAACACCGGGGAGCTGTTTTTT
CDR3aa: CASSLARLAGGINTGELFF

v_gene: TRBV19
abundance: NA
j_gene: TRBJ2-1
d_gene: TRBD2
CDR3nt: TGTGCCAGTAGTATTAGTGGCGGGAGGGTTGAAAATGAGCAGTTCTTC
CDR3aa: CASSISGGRVENEQFF

v_gene: TRBV5-6
abundance: NA
j_gene: TRBJ2-1
d_gene: TRBD2
CDR3nt: TGTGCCAGCAGCCTGGGACTAGCGGGGGGGCACGTCCCTCCGTTCTTC
CDR3aa: CASSLGLAGGHVPPFF

v_gene: TRBV5-6
abundance: NA
j_gene: TRBJ1-1
d_gene: NA
CDR3nt: TGTGCCAGCAGCTTTGGACTGAACACTGAAGCTTTCTTT
CDR3aa: CASSFGLNTEAFF

v_gene: TRBV2
abundance: NA
j_gene: TRBJ1-4
d_gene: NA
CDR3nt: TGTGCCAGCTTCCATGGGGGTCCTAATGAAAAACTGTTTTTT
CDR3aa: CASFHGGPNEKLFF

v_gene: TRBV7-9
abundance: NA
j_gene: TRBJ2-5
d_gene: TRBD1
CDR3nt: TGTGCCAGCGGACAGGGAGAGACCCAGTACTTC
CDR3aa: CASGQGETQYF

v_gene: TRBV28
abundance: NA
j_gene: TRBJ2-3
d_gene: NA
CDR3nt: TGTGCCAGCAGTTCCCTCACAGATACGCAGTATTTT
CDR3aa: CASSSLTDTQYF

v_gene: TRBV6-1
abundance: NA
j_gene: TRBJ2-7
d_gene: NA
CDR3nt: TGTGCCAGCAGTGAAACCTACGAGCAGTACTTC
CDR3aa: CASSETYEQYF

v_gene: TRBV4-2
abundance: NA
j_gene: TRBJ1-2
d_gene: NA
CDR3nt: TGTGCCAGCTCCCCCGGGGGAGGGGGCTATGGCTACACCTTC
CDR3aa: CASSPGGGGYGYTF

v_gene: TRBV30
abundance: NA
j_gene: TRBJ2-3
d_gene: NA
CDR3nt: TGTGCCTGGAGTTCCGGGACGGCAGCCGTTACGCAGTATTTT
CDR3aa: CAWSSGTAAVTQYF

v_gene: TRBV7-9
abundance: NA
j_gene: TRBJ2-2
d_gene: TRBD1
CDR3nt: TGTGCCAGCAGCCCCGGGACAGGAGGGATCGGGGAGCTGTTTTTT
CDR3aa: CASSPGTGGIGELFF

v_gene: TRBV27
abundance: NA
j_gene: TRBJ2-2
d_gene: TRBD2
CDR3nt: TGTGCCAGCAGCACCCGACTAGCGGGGGGGACCACCGGGGAGCTGTTTTTT
CDR3aa: CASSTRLAGGTTGELFF

v_gene: TRBV7-9
abundance: NA
j_gene: TRBJ1-2
d_gene: NA
CDR3nt: TGTGCCAGTAAGGTGGTGACAGACTATGGCTACACCTTC
CDR3aa: CASKVVTDYGYTF

v_gene: TRBV14
abundance: NA
j_gene: TRBJ2-1
d_gene: TRBD2
CDR3nt: TGTGCCAGCAGGTCGACTAGCGGCTCCTACAATGAGCAGTTCTTC
CDR3aa: CASRSTSGSYNEQFF

v_gene: TRBV29-1
abundance: NA
j_gene: TRBJ1-4
d_gene: NA
CDR3nt: TGCAGCGTTGCCGGGACCAGAGGCGGCACAACTAATGAAAAACTGTTTTTT
CDR3aa: CSVAGTRGGTTNEKLFF

v_gene: TRBV5-4
abundance: NA
j_gene: TRBJ2-3
d_gene: NA
CDR3nt: TGTGCCACCGGGATAGGCCCCACAGATACGCAGTATTTT
CDR3aa: CATGIGPTDTQYF

v_gene: TRBV28
abundance: NA
j_gene: TRBJ2-7
d_gene: NA
CDR3nt: TGTGCCAGCAGTTTAGGACAGACCTACGAGCAGTACTTC
CDR3aa: CASSLGQTYEQYF

v_gene: TRBV9
abundance: NA
j_gene: TRBJ2-3
d_gene: TRBD2
CDR3nt: TGTGCCAGCAGCGTGGGACTAGCAGATACGCAGTATTTT
CDR3aa: CASSVGLADTQYF

v_gene: TRBV19
abundance: NA
j_gene: TRBJ2-3
d_gene: NA
CDR3nt: TGTGCCAGTAGTGTGCCGGGACGGTGGGTTGGGACAGATACGCAGTATTTT
CDR3aa: CASSVPGRWVGTDTQYF

v_gene: TRBV28
abundance: few
j_gene: TRBJ1-2
d_gene: NA
CDR3nt: TGTGCCAGCAAGGTGTTGGACGGCATCTATGGCTACACCTTC
CDR3aa: CASKVLDGIYGYTF

v_gene: TRBV7-2
abundance: NA
j_gene: TRBJ2-7
d_gene: TRBD2
CDR3nt: TGTGCCAGCAGCTTGATTGGGGCGGGAGGGGGGCAGTACTTC
CDR3aa: CASSLIGAGGGQYF